This T cell receptor (beta chain) was captured in a study of early T cells in non-severe SARS-CoV-2 infection. Study-level background: Sequencing input comprised bulk RNA from unsorted whole blood; chain pairing was not available.

CDR1 and CDR2 from the germline V gene are MNHEY and SVGEGT. The CDR3 spans 15 residues. The V end lost 4 bases, the J end lost 4 bases, and 16 bases lay between the germline ends. General study findings and limits: VDJdb matching skewed toward anti-spike CD8 responses, missing private and CD4 specificities.

On this clonotype: Its antigen remains unidentified.

Individually, cDNA molecules had unique molecular identifiers attached to them. In TCRdb, the 5' RACE reads were re-called with MiXCR into one record per CDR3 protein. The sample lists 68,000 or so distinct CDR3 sequences; more than 10% were seen once. The gene calls are TRBV6-2 or TRBV6-3 and TRBJ1-2; maybe TRBD1 (6 bases). The sequence derives from an adult who was a healthcare worker with PCR-confirmed SARS-CoV-2 infection or an uninfected control (not recorded which). Input material: whole blood. The chain's CDR3 is CASSLDRRTTYGYTF. As DNA, the CDR3 is TGTGCCAGCAGTTTAGACAGGCGGACTACCTATGGCTACACCTTC.